A selection of T cell receptor beta chains follows, all from one sample in a study of CD8+CD57+ T cells in acquired aplastic anemia. TCRdb analysed the reads with MiXCR anew, one entry per CDR3 protein. The top ten clones hold less than 0.85% of a sample with approximately 470,000 distinct CDR3 sequences, more than 25% of them seen once. The sequencing input was sorted CD4+, CD8+, or CD8+CD57+ T cells (not recorded which) from PBMCs. These receptors all stem from a human donor with aplastic anemia. Each CDR3 is given with its conserved first and last residue. The order of the fields is CDR3 DNA, CDR3 protein, J gene, clone size, D gene, V gene. A D gene is named only where the DNA matches it firmly. The size entry is marked missing in some rows and otherwise reads once, few, many or a size class.

TGTGCCACCAGTGATACGGTGAGCTCCTACGAGCAGTACTTC CATSDTVSSYEQYF TRBJ2-7 many NA TRBV24-1
TGTGCCAGCAGCTTAGACAGGGGGGTTGGATCCCTCCACTTT CASSLDRGVGSLHF TRBJ1-6 NA TRBD1 TRBV7-2
TGTGCCACCAGAAGACAGGGCGAGTCCGAGCAGTACTTC CATRRQGESEQYF TRBJ2-7 many TRBD1 TRBV15
TGTGCCGGCAGTTCCGGGACAGACTATGGCTACACCTTC CAGSSGTDYGYTF TRBJ1-2 NA TRBD1 TRBV28
TGTGCCAGTCGGGACATGCGGTATGACTATGGCTACACCTTC CASRDMRYDYGYTF TRBJ1-2 many NA TRBV19
TGTGCCAGCAGTTTTAACAGGGTGGGATTAACTGAAGCTTTCTTT CASSFNRVGLTEAFF TRBJ1-1 few NA TRBV25-1
TGCGGTGCTAGAGTGGGTACTGAAGCTTTCTTT CGARVGTEAFF TRBJ1-1 NA NA TRBV20-1
TGTGCCAGTAGTATAGGTTCTACAGAGAAGTACTTC CASSIGSTEKYF TRBJ2-4 NA NA TRBV19
TGTGCCAGCATAATATCAGGGCAATGGGGCTATGGCTACACCTTC CASIISGQWGYGYTF TRBJ1-2 few NA TRBV5-6
TGTGCCAGCATGATAGGGGGTCCCACTGAAGCTTTCTTT CASMIGGPTEAFF TRBJ1-1 NA NA TRBV6-1